The 22 T cell receptor beta chains given below trace back to one sample, sequenced in a study of blood T cell repertoires in COVID-19. Clones were sequenced by immunoSEQ multiplex PCR, and TCRdb holds only the in-frame ones, with some missing. Of tens of thousands of clones listed, about 90% are singletons. The sequenced material came from peripheral blood. These receptors were collected from a human donor in a cohort sampled during active COVID-19.

This chain uses TRBV5-1 with TRBJ1-1, with a possible D match to TRBD1 (5 bases). This CDR3 spans 15 amino acids. Per the germline V gene, CDR1 is SGHRS and CDR2 is YFSETQ. The germline V and J ends were trimmed by 1 base and 1 base, with 11 bases remaining between them. As DNA, the CDR3 is TGCGCCAGCAGCTTGCAGGACACCAAGAACACTGAAGCTTTCTTT. Residues: CASSLQDTKNTEAFF.

This clone was seen only once. V gene TRBV9 combines with J gene TRBJ2-1, with 9 bases identical to TRBD2. Germline V gene data show CDR1 as SGDLS and CDR2 as YYNGEE. This CDR3 is 16 amino acids long. The ends lost 2 bases at V and 2 bases at J; junction bases unmatched: 5. The CDR3 protein is CASSVSGSYPYNEQFF. CDR3 DNA sequence: TGTGCCAGCAGCGTTAGCGGGAGTTACCCCTACAATGAGCAGTTCTTC. The variable domain in full, with the rest retrieved from reference TRBV9 and TRBJ2-1, is DSGVTQTPKHLITATGQRVTLRCSPRSGDLSVYWYQQSLDQGLQFLIQYYNGEERAKGNILERFSAQQFPDLHSELNLSSLELGDSALYFCASSVSGSYPYNEQFFGPGTRLTVL.

In nucleotides, the CDR3 is TGTGCCACCAGTGATTTGGGACTAGCGGGTACGAACACCGGGGAGCTGTTTTTT. It specifies CATSDLGLAGTNTGELFF. V and J are TRBV24-1 and TRBJ2-2; 11 nucleotides agree with TRBD2. The germline V gene encodes CDR1 KGHDR and CDR2 SFDVKD. The V and J ends lost 0 bases and 0 bases, in that order; junction bases with no gene match: 2. The CDR3 loop spans 18 amino acids.

This chain joins TRBV18 and TRBJ2-5; 7 nucleotides align to TRBD2. CDR3 length: 13 amino acids. Trimming removed 6 bases from V and 5 bases from J; junction bases left unmatched: 6. In germline, CDR1 is KGHSH, CDR2 LQKENI. CDR3 nucleotides: TGTGCCAGCTCCCAAACTAGCGTGGAGACCCAGTACTTC. This encodes CASSQTSVETQYF.

Comments on this clone: A junction boundary mismatches the germline segment, possibly from a read error. The V call is TRBV7-7, the J call TRBJ1-3; perhaps TRBD1 as D (5 bases). From germline, CDR1 is SSHAT and CDR2 FNYEAQ (reference sequence). CDR3 length: 15 amino acids. The CDR3 spells CASSLGQGSGNTIYF. DNA for the CDR3: TGTGCTAGCAGCCTAGGGCAGGGTTCTGGAAACACCATATATTTT.

The CDR3 here is CASRGQGAFSGYTF. Written as DNA, the CDR3 is TGTGCCAGCAGGGGACAGGGGGCGTTTTCTGGCTACACCTTC. The rearrangement links TRBV2 to TRBJ1-2; TRBD1 matches 12 bases. This CDR3 is built from 14 residues. V gave up 6 bases and J gave up 7 bases; unmatched junction bases: 6. Looked up from germline, CDR1 is SNHLY and CDR2 is FYNNEI.

This chain uses TRBV29-1 with TRBJ1-2; 11 bases are a match to TRBD1. Germline lookup yields CDR1 SQVTM and CDR2 ANQGSEA. The CDR3 spans 14 residues. Unmatched junction bases numbered 0, after V lost 1 base and J lost 2 bases. This CDR3 reads CSVEGTGGNYGYTF. CDR3 DNA: TGCAGCGTTGAAGGGACAGGGGGCAACTATGGCTACACCTTC.

The chain carries TRBV27 and TRBJ2-3, with 7 bases lining up with TRBD1. V shed 6 bases, J shed 11 bases, and the junction held 11 bases outside the gene matches. This CDR3 has 13 residues. Per germline, CDR1 MNHEY and CDR2 SMNVEV (reference sequence). In nucleotides, the CDR3 is TGTGCCAGCAGCTCCGGACAGGCCACGGGGCAGTATTTT. It encodes CASSSGQATGQYF.

This chain uses TRBV13 with TRBJ2-5; D is possibly TRBD2 (6 bases). The CDR3 totals 15 residues. CDR1 PRHDT and CDR2 FYEKMQ come from the germline V gene (reference sequence). Between the trimmed V and J ends, which lost 0 bases and 4 bases, there was a span of 12 bases. CDR3 sequence: CASSLGQGGLETQYF. The CDR3 region has the DNA TGTGCCAGCAGCTTAGGGCAGGGAGGTCTAGAGACCCAGTACTTC.

The chain recombines TRBV11-3 with TRBJ1-1; 7 bases are a match to TRBD1. V lost 6 bases, J lost 8 bases, and 9 bases stayed unmatched. The germline V gene encodes CDR1 SGHNT and CDR2 YENEEA. The CDR3 loop spans 13 amino acids. The CDR3 DNA reads TGTGCCAGCAGACAGACAGGGTTAAGCGAAGCTTTCTTT. It specifies CASRQTGLSEAFF.

Here the CDR3 DNA reads TGTGCCAGCAGCGTAGCTCTACAGGGGCGTTACAATGAGCAGTTCTTC. Its translation is CASSVALQGRYNEQFF. The chain couples TRBV9 to TRBJ2-1, with 7 nucleotides matching TRBD1. Germline V gene sequence: CDR1 SGDLS, CDR2 YYNGEE. The V segment lost 0 bases and the J segment 4 bases; nucleotides outside the gene matches: 7. CDR3 length: 16 amino acids.

The rearrangement uses TRBV6-5 and TRBJ1-2; D ambiguous. Germline V CDR1 and CDR2: MNHEY, SVGAGI. With 0 bases removed from V and 8 bases from J, the gap between germline ends came to 13 bases. The length of the CDR3 is 14 residues. The CDR3 spells CASSYSRGINGYTF. The DNA for the CDR3 is TGTGCCAGCAGTTACTCTAGAGGGATTAACGGCTACACCTTC.

This chain uses TRBV6-5 with TRBJ1-1; D might be TRBD1 (6 bases). The germline V and J ends were trimmed by 5 bases and 7 bases, with 17 bases remaining between them. Germline V gene sequence: CDR1 MNHEY, CDR2 SVGAGI. This CDR3 region has 14 residues. CDR3 coding DNA: TGTGCCAGCAGTCCCAAGTGGGGGCAGAGTGAAGCTTTCTTT. Residues: CASSPKWGQSEAFF.

V and J are TRBV6-6 and TRBJ2-1; 12 positions match TRBD2. This CDR3 contains 15 residues. The germline V gene encodes CDR1 MNHNY and CDR2 SVGAGI (reference sequence). The V and J ends lost 4 bases and 4 bases, in that order; junction bases with no gene match: 2. CDR3 protein: CASSSTSGRYNEQFF. CDR3 DNA sequence: TGTGCCAGCAGTTCGACTAGCGGGAGATACAATGAGCAGTTCTTC.

The chain combines TRBV30 with TRBJ2-5; D remains unclear. This CDR3 has 11 amino acids. CDR1 and CDR2 from the germline V gene are GTSNPN and SVGIG (reference sequence). The ends were cut back, 1 base at V and 5 bases at J, with 5 bases in the middle. The CDR3 protein is CAWSAGETQYF. Here the CDR3 DNA reads TGTGCCTGGAGTGCCGGGGAGACCCAGTACTTC.

The V gene is TRBV6-5, the J gene TRBJ1-1, with D perhaps TRBD1 (5 bases). Germline CDR1 is MNHEY and CDR2 is SVGAGI. This CDR3 comprises 15 residues. V dropped 9 bases and J dropped 0 bases, with 17 bases sitting between them. The CDR3 sequence: CASEEQERLNTEAFF. The CDR3 nucleotides read TGTGCCAGTGAGGAACAGGAAAGGCTGAACACTGAAGCTTTCTTT.

V and J are TRBV14 and TRBJ1-6; tentative D call: TRBD1 (6 bases). Germline loops: CDR1 SGHDN, CDR2 FVKESK. Trimming stripped 4 bases from V and 5 bases from J, with 15 bases between. The CDR3 extends over 16 amino acids. The CDR3 spells CASSRFAGTNNSPLHF. The CDR3 coding sequence is TGTGCCAGCAGCCGATTCGCCGGGACAAATAATTCACCCCTCCACTTT.

Notes on this clone: The junction and the germline gene differ at one end; a read error may be behind it. The gene calls are TRBV3-1 (or the pseudogene TRBV3-2) and TRBJ2-2; D gene ambiguous. The CDR3 sequence is 14 residues long. Looked up from germline, CDR1 is LGHDT and CDR2 is YNNKEL (reference sequence). DNA for the CDR3: TGTGCCAGCAGCCGATCCTTGAACTCCGGGGAGCTGTTTTTT. This codes for CASSRSLNSGELFF.

The genes are TRBV4-1 and TRBJ1-5, with D unresolved. Trimming cost V 2 bases and J 7 bases, with 15 bases left between them. The CDR3 consists of 15 residues. The germline V gene has CDR1 MGHRA and CDR2 YSYEKL. CDR3 DNA sequence: TGCGCCAGCAGCCAAAACTGGTGGGGAGGGCAGCCCCAGCATTTT. This sequence encodes CASSQNWWGGQPQHF.

V usage is TRBV19 and J usage is TRBJ1-6, with no clear D. There are 15 residues in the CDR3. Trimming removed 3 bases at V and 7 bases at J, with 13 bases between. Per germline, CDR1 LNHDA and CDR2 SQIVND (reference sequence). CDR3 coding DNA: TGTGCCAGTAGTATCGTCCGGGAACGGAATTCACCCCTCCACTTT. Its protein product is CASSIVRERNSPLHF.

This chain joins TRBV5-1 and TRBJ2-3, with TRBD2 as a possible D gene (6 bases). Germline values: CDR1 SGHRS, CDR2 YFSETQ. The ends were cut back, 4 bases at V and 0 bases at J, with 15 bases in the middle. This CDR3 region has 16 residues. CDR3 sequence reads: CASSPLSGSSTDTQYF. The CDR3, as DNA: TGCGCCAGCAGCCCCCTAAGCGGGTCAAGCACAGATACGCAGTATTTT.

The rearrangement joins TRBV5-1 to TRBJ1-1; D unresolved. CDR3 length equals 13 residues. Trimming took 2 bases from V and 1 from J, leaving 6 bases between them. Germline CDR1 SGHRS, CDR2 YFSETQ. The CDR3 is CASSLQRNTEAFF. CDR3 in DNA: TGCGCCAGCAGCTTACAGAGGAACACTGAAGCTTTCTTT. The whole variable domain, filled in from reference TRBV5-1 and TRBJ1-1, reads KAGVTQTPRYLIKTRGQQVTLSCSPISGHRSVSWYQQTPGQGLQFLFEYFSETQRNKGNFPGRFSGRQFSNSRSEMNVSTLELGDSALYLCASSLQRNTEAFFGQGTRLTVV.